This T cell receptor beta chain is from a study of read filtering for tumor transcriptome and immune sequencing. This library used around 400 ng RNA and molecular barcoded adaptors spanning alpha/delta and beta/gamma chains. One entry per CDR3 protein, called by TCRdb with MiXCR from the reads. The sample consists of around 25,000 distinct CDR3 sequences, 22% of them appearing once. Many counts were recorded for this clonotype. The V gene's germline CDR1 is DFQATT and CDR2 SNEGSKA (reference sequence). Trimming took off 6 bases at V and 5 bases at J, with 23 bases between the two ends. The CDR3 has 15 residues.

The chain carries TRBV20-1 and TRBJ2-7, with D unresolved. The clonotype comes from a donor aged 40 or older with multiple myeloma. Sequenced material: a population of CD138-negative cells sorted from bone marrow. The CDR3 is CSAAYPWVGLDEQYF. CDR3 nucleotide sequence: TGCAGTGCCGCGTACCCTTGGGTCGGGTTAGACGAGCAGTACTTC.